These T cell receptor beta chains were read from a single sample in a study of blood T cell repertoires in COVID-19. Only in-frame clones appear in the TCRdb table, and some are missing; sequencing was by immunoSEQ multiplex PCR. The sample has about 370,000 clones, approximately 91% seen once. Specimen: PBMCs or T cells enriched from blood (not recorded which). The source is a middle-aged woman who had been exposed to COVID-19. Each CDR3 is given with its conserved first and last residue. The D gene is left open where the match is weak. Some rows have no size entry. The others give once, few or many, or a class for an expanded clone.

clone_size j_call d_call v_call cdr3_length cdr3_nt cdr3_aa
- TRBJ2-1 TRBD2 TRBV14 16 TGTGCCAGCAGCCGCGTTGTTGGCGGGGGGTACAATGAGCAGTTCTTC CASSRVVGGGYNEQFF
- TRBJ2-7 TRBD1 TRBV5-6 15 TGTGCCAGCAGCCTAAGGACAGGGACATTCCACGAGCAGTACTTC CASSLRTGTFHEQYF
- TRBJ2-5 TRBD1 TRBV7-9 17 TGTGCCAGCAGCTTAGGCTCCGGGACAGGGGGTCGGGAGACCCAGTACTTC CASSLGSGTGGRETQYF
once TRBJ2-4 - TRBV21-1 19 TGTGCCAGATACGATGTTCCTGCCCGGGACAGGGAAGGCAAAAACATTCAGTACTTC CARYDVPARDREGKNIQYF
once TRBJ2-1 - TRBV3-1/TRBV3-2 15 TGTGCCAGCAGCCTGAAGTTCACGGGAACGAATGAGCAGTTCTTC CASSLKFTGTNEQFF
- TRBJ1-1 TRBD1 TRBV11-3 15 TGTGCCAGCAGCTTCCAAGGACAGGGAAAAACTGAAGCTTTCTTT CASSFQGQGKTEAFF
- TRBJ1-2 - TRBV7-8 12 TGTGCCAGCAGCTTAGTTGGAGATGGCTACACCTTC CASSLVGDGYTF
- TRBJ2-7 TRBD1 TRBV2 14 TGTGCCAGCTCAACAGGGGGCCCTTCCTACGAGCAGTACTTC CASSTGGPSYEQYF
- TRBJ2-1 TRBD2 TRBV10-3 14 TGTGCCATCAGTGCCGGGACTACCAACAATGAGCAGTTCTTC CAISAGTTNNEQFF
- TRBJ2-5 - TRBV24-1 15 TGTGCCACCAGCTATTCCGAGGGGGTTCAAGAGACCCAGTACTTC CATSYSEGVQETQYF
- TRBJ2-1 - TRBV7-3 13 TGTGCCAGCAGCTCGGGGACTGGGGTTCGAAAGTTCTTC CASSSGTGVRKFF
- TRBJ2-1 TRBD2 TRBV30 16 TGTGCCTGGACCCCCCAAGGTAGGGAGGGGAGGAATGAGCAGTTCTTC CAWTPQGREGRNEQFF
- TRBJ2-5 - TRBV15 14 TGTGCCACCAGCAGAGATTTGGGGGCAGAGACCCAGTACTTC CATSRDLGAETQYF
- TRBJ1-3 TRBD1 TRBV29-1 14 TGCAGCCTCCCGACAGGGGACTCTGGAAACACCATATATTTT CSLPTGDSGNTIYF
- TRBJ1-2 - TRBV6-1 15 TGTGCCAGCAGTGAAGCCCGGGGCGGGGGCTATGGCTACACCTTC CASSEARGGGYGYTF
- TRBJ2-1 TRBD2 TRBV5-1 16 TGCGCCAGCAGCATAGTCCCCGGGAGGGTTTACAATGAGCAGTTCTTC CASSIVPGRVYNEQFF
- TRBJ1-5 TRBD1 TRBV6-2/TRBV6-3 18 TGTGCCAGCAGTTACTCTTGGCAGGGGGCGCCGTCTGGTCAGCCCCAGCATTTT CASSYSWQGAPSGQPQHF
- TRBJ2-3 - TRBV15 20 TGTGCCACCAGCAGCGGACCGGGACACCTATCGACCCTAGGCACAGATACGCAGTATTTT CATSSGPGHLSTLGTDTQYF
- TRBJ2-1 - TRBV10-1 11 TGCGCCAGCATCCCAGGCAATGAGCAGTTCTTC CASIPGNEQFF
- TRBJ2-5 TRBD2 TRBV18 14 TGTGCCAGCTCACCTCCTAGCGGGACAGAGACCCAGTACTTC CASSPPSGTETQYF
- TRBJ1-3 TRBD1 TRBV11-2 16 TGTGCCAGCAGCCCTCTCGGACAGGGGGTTAGAAACACCATATATTTT CASSPLGQGVRNTIYF
- TRBJ1-5 - TRBV4-3 17 TGCGCCAGCAGCCAAGATATGACTCCCCGGGGCAATCAGCCCCAGCATTTT CASSQDMTPRGNQPQHF
once TRBJ1-5 TRBD1 TRBV6-6 14 TGTGCCAGCAGAAGGGACAGTACCAATCAGCCCCAGCATTTT CASRRDSTNQPQHF
- TRBJ1-2 - TRBV7-2 14 TGTGCCAGCAGCTTAGGGTACAGGGCGTCTGGCTACACCTTC CASSLGYRASGYTF
- TRBJ1-4 TRBD1 TRBV7-9 15 TGTGCCAGCAGCTACCAGGCAGGGGGCAACGAAAAACTGTTTTTT CASSYQAGGNEKLFF
- TRBJ1-6 - TRBV30 12 TGTGCCTGGAGTGTACTCGCTTCACCCCTCCACTTT CAWSVLASPLHF
- TRBJ2-2 TRBD1 TRBV7-3 15 TGTGCCAGCAGCTTGAAGGACAGGGTGTCCGGGGAGCTGTTTTTT CASSLKDRVSGELFF